The rows below give T cell receptor beta chains drawn from one sample of a study of blood T cell repertoires in COVID-19. This table comes from immunoSEQ multiplex PCR, and its TCRdb copy is limited to in-frame clones, with some not included. The profile shows 200,000 to 300,000 clones, roughly 82% of them singletons. The source material was peripheral blood. The receptors come from a woman in her seventies with acute or convalescent COVID-19. Each CDR3 is given with its conserved first and last residue. Each record gives: V gene, clone size, J gene, D gene, CDR3 DNA, CDR3 protein. D genes are given only for firm matches. Only part of the rows carry a size: once, few, many, or a class if the clone is expanded.

TRBV9	.	TRBJ2-7	TRBD1	TGTGCCAGCAGCGCGGGACAGGGGCCGCTCTACGAGCAGTACTTC	CASSAGQGPLYEQYF
TRBV4-3	.	TRBJ2-7	TRBD2	TGCGCCAGCAGCCGCTCTCTAGCGGGGGGCACCGAGCAGTACTTC	CASSRSLAGGTEQYF
TRBV7-8	.	TRBJ1-4	.	TGTGCCAGCAGCTTAGGGAGTCCTAATGAAAAACTGTTTTTT	CASSLGSPNEKLFF
TRBV19	.	TRBJ1-6	TRBD1	TGTGCCAGTAGCCCAGGGGGCACCTATAATTCACCCCTCCACTTT	CASSPGGTYNSPLHF
TRBV7-2	.	TRBJ2-5	TRBD1	TGTGCCAGCAGCTTAGGGACAGGGGAGACCCAGTACTTC	CASSLGTGETQYF
TRBV5-6	.	TRBJ1-1	.	TGTGCCAGCAGCTTGGCGCGCGGGAACACTGAAGCTTTCTTT	CASSLARGNTEAFF
TRBV6-5	.	TRBJ2-6	TRBD2	TGTGCCAGCAGGGGTGGGGGGGTGCACGTCCTGACTTTC	CASRGGGVHVLTF
TRBV6-2/TRBV6-3	.	TRBJ2-5	TRBD2	TGTGCCAGCAGTTCCGGACTAGCGGGGGAGACCCAGTACTTC	CASSSGLAGETQYF
TRBV6-6	.	TRBJ2-2	TRBD1	TGTGCCAGCAGTCTAAAGGGGGCCGCGAACACCGGGGAGCTGTTTTTT	CASSLKGAANTGELFF
TRBV5-1	.	TRBJ2-7	.	TGCGCCAGCGCCGAAGAGCGGTTCAACTACGAGCAGTACTTC	CASAEERFNYEQYF
TRBV6-2/TRBV6-3	.	TRBJ1-6	.	TGTGCCAGCAGTCGGCCCATTCAGGATTCACCCCTCCACTTT	CASSRPIQDSPLHF
TRBV4-1	.	TRBJ1-5	TRBD1	TGCGCCAGCAGCCAAGCCATCGGACAGGGGCCTTATAGCAATCAGCCCCAGCATTTT	CASSQAIGQGPYSNQPQHF
TRBV28	.	TRBJ1-3	.	TGTGCCAGCAGTTCCCGATCAAGTGGCGGAAACACCATATATTTT	CASSSRSSGGNTIYF
TRBV7-9	.	TRBJ1-5	TRBD1	TGTGCCAGCAGCTTGGGACAGGGTAATCAGCCCCAGCATTTT	CASSLGQGNQPQHF
TRBV10-3	.	TRBJ2-1	TRBD1	TGTGCCATCAGTGGGCAGGGGGCCTACAATGAGCAGTTCTTC	CAISGQGAYNEQFF
TRBV12-3/TRBV12-4	.	TRBJ2-1	.	TGTGCCAGCAGTTTATTACAGGGCAATGAGCAGTTCTTC	CASSLLQGNEQFF
TRBV2	few	TRBJ1-5	.	TGTGCCAGCAGTGTTGAGGGTCTCAATCAGCCCCAGCATTTT	CASSVEGLNQPQHF
TRBV10-3	.	TRBJ1-2	.	TGTGCCATCAGTGAGCAGGTCAATGGCTACACCTTC	CAISEQVNGYTF
TRBV24-1	.	TRBJ1-5	TRBD1	TGTGCCACCAGCTCGACAGGGGGCATGGGAAGCAATCAGCCCCAGCATTTT	CATSSTGGMGSNQPQHF
TRBV5-4	.	TRBJ2-3	TRBD1	TGTGCCAGCAGTTTGGGACAGTGGGGCACAGATACGCAGTATTTT	CASSLGQWGTDTQYF
TRBV7-2	.	TRBJ2-5	TRBD1	TGTGCCAGCAGCTCGAACAGGGGGCGCGAAGAGACCCAGTACTTC	CASSSNRGREETQYF
TRBV2	.	TRBJ1-6	.	TGTGCCAGCAGTGAAGACGGCCACTCGGGCTCCTATAATTCACCCCTCCACTTT	CASSEDGHSGSYNSPLHF
TRBV3-1/TRBV3-2	once	TRBJ1-2	.	TGTGCCAGCAGCCAAGTTCTTTTAGGACAGCGTTTTGAGGGCTACACCTTC	CASSQVLLGQRFEGYTF